The rows below give T cell receptor beta chains drawn from one sample of a study of shared clonotypes between healthy human individuals. Profiled with immunoSEQ multiplex PCR; TCRdb holds only in-frame clones, not every one. This sample has about 1.1 million clones, with around 78% found just once. Specimen: memory CD4+ T cells from PBMCs. These receptors originate from a young man in good health. Some clones in this sample may be carry-over from other donors' samples. Both conserved end residues are part of each CDR3. Each record gives: CDR3 length, J gene, V gene, clone size, D gene, CDR3 protein, CDR3 DNA. The D gene is left open where the match is weak. Clone size appears in some rows only: once, few, many, or a class for an expanded clone.

cdr3_length: 14; j_call: TRBJ2-3; v_call: TRBV2; clone_size: once; d_call: .; cdr3_aa: CASTLSTYPDTQYF; cdr3_nt: TGTGCCAGCACACTTTCCACCTACCCAGATACGCAGTATTTT
cdr3_length: 16; j_call: TRBJ2-2; v_call: TRBV5-6; clone_size: .; d_call: .; cdr3_aa: CASSSRDRLNTGELFF; cdr3_nt: TGTGCCAGCAGCTCACGGGACCGCCTGAACACCGGGGAGCTGTTTTTT
cdr3_length: 17; j_call: TRBJ2-5; v_call: TRBV15; clone_size: once; d_call: .; cdr3_aa: CATSRGGGEAYQETQYF; cdr3_nt: TGTGCCACCAGCAGAGGAGGGGGGGAGGCGTACCAAGAGACCCAGTACTTC
cdr3_length: 15; j_call: TRBJ2-7; v_call: TRBV6-6; clone_size: .; d_call: .; cdr3_aa: CASSYRGAPSYEQYF; cdr3_nt: TGTGCCAGCAGTTACCGGGGGGCACCTTCCTACGAGCAGTACTTC
cdr3_length: 15; j_call: TRBJ1-1; v_call: TRBV4-1; clone_size: many; d_call: .; cdr3_aa: CASSPTTQRNTEAFF; cdr3_nt: TGCGCCAGCAGCCCGACGACCCAAAGGAACACTGAAGCTTTCTTT
cdr3_length: 16; j_call: TRBJ2-3; v_call: TRBV4-1; clone_size: .; d_call: .; cdr3_aa: CASSHSRDGVTDTQYF; cdr3_nt: TGCGCCAGCAGCCACTCGCGGGATGGGGTCACAGATACGCAGTATTTT
cdr3_length: 12; j_call: TRBJ1-2; v_call: TRBV5-1; clone_size: once; d_call: .; cdr3_aa: CASSYGLYGYTF; cdr3_nt: TGCGCCAGCAGCTACGGGCTCTATGGCTACACCTTC
cdr3_length: 15; j_call: TRBJ2-5; v_call: TRBV7-9; clone_size: .; d_call: TRBD2; cdr3_aa: CASSQGLAGAETQYF; cdr3_nt: TGTGCCAGCAGCCAAGGTCTAGCGGGAGCGGAGACCCAGTACTTC
cdr3_length: 18; j_call: TRBJ2-2; v_call: TRBV15; clone_size: .; d_call: TRBD2; cdr3_aa: CATSNNRGTSGRAGELFF; cdr3_nt: TGTGCCACCAGCAATAACCGAGGGACTAGCGGGAGGGCCGGGGAGCTGTTTTTT
cdr3_length: 15; j_call: TRBJ2-7; v_call: TRBV6-5; clone_size: .; d_call: TRBD2; cdr3_aa: CASSYSFSGETVQYF; cdr3_nt: TGTGCCAGCAGTTACTCGTTCAGCGGGGAGACTGTGCAGTACTTC
cdr3_length: 15; j_call: TRBJ2-7; v_call: TRBV5-1; clone_size: .; d_call: TRBD1; cdr3_aa: CASSLGGTGINEQYF; cdr3_nt: TGCGCCAGCAGCTTGGGGGGGACAGGGATCAACGAGCAGTACTTC
cdr3_length: 15; j_call: TRBJ2-1; v_call: TRBV5-1; clone_size: .; d_call: TRBD2; cdr3_aa: CASSLVAGGPLEQFF; cdr3_nt: TGCGCCAGCAGCTTGGTGGCGGGAGGGCCTCTTGAGCAGTTCTTC
cdr3_length: 15; j_call: TRBJ2-6; v_call: TRBV10-3; clone_size: .; d_call: .; cdr3_aa: CAISESFSGANVLTF; cdr3_nt: TGTGCCATCAGTGAGTCCTTCTCTGGGGCCAACGTCCTGACTTTC
cdr3_length: 13; j_call: TRBJ1-1; v_call: TRBV29-1; clone_size: .; d_call: .; cdr3_aa: CSVAEEMNTEAFF; cdr3_nt: TGCAGCGTTGCCGAGGAGATGAACACTGAAGCTTTCTTT
cdr3_length: 18; j_call: TRBJ2-7; v_call: TRBV10-3; clone_size: .; d_call: TRBD1; cdr3_aa: CAISVLVFTGQGAVEQYF; cdr3_nt: TGTGCCATCAGTGTCTTAGTCTTTACGGGACAGGGGGCCGTTGAGCAGTACTTC
cdr3_length: 14; j_call: TRBJ1-2; v_call: TRBV6-5; clone_size: .; d_call: TRBD1; cdr3_aa: CASSWDRASYGYTF; cdr3_nt: TGTGCCAGCAGCTGGGACAGGGCCTCCTATGGCTACACCTTC
cdr3_length: 11; j_call: TRBJ1-2; v_call: TRBV30; clone_size: .; d_call: .; cdr3_aa: CAWSVGGGYTF; cdr3_nt: TGTGCCTGGAGTGTAGGGGGGGGCTACACCTTC
cdr3_length: 18; j_call: TRBJ1-5; v_call: TRBV9; clone_size: .; d_call: TRBD1; cdr3_aa: CASSPSGTGFDGNQPQHF; cdr3_nt: TGTGCCAGCAGCCCGTCCGGGACAGGGTTTGATGGCAATCAGCCCCAGCATTTT
cdr3_length: 18; j_call: TRBJ2-2; v_call: TRBV7-9; clone_size: .; d_call: .; cdr3_aa: CASSLVRGSMANTGELFF; cdr3_nt: TGTGCCAGCAGCTTAGTGAGAGGGAGCATGGCGAACACCGGGGAGCTGTTTTTT
cdr3_length: 17; j_call: TRBJ1-2; v_call: TRBV28; clone_size: .; d_call: TRBD1; cdr3_aa: CASSSPSGQGAAHGYTF; cdr3_nt: TGTGCCAGCAGTTCACCGTCGGGACAGGGGGCGGCCCACGGCTACACCTTC
cdr3_length: 15; j_call: TRBJ2-3; v_call: TRBV28; clone_size: .; d_call: TRBD2; cdr3_aa: CASSLVAGGPDTQYF; cdr3_nt: TGTGCCAGCAGTTTGGTAGCGGGAGGGCCAGATACGCAGTATTTT
cdr3_length: 14; j_call: TRBJ2-5; v_call: TRBV28; clone_size: once; d_call: TRBD1; cdr3_aa: CASSLQGLKETQYF; cdr3_nt: TGTGCCAGCAGTCTACAGGGGCTGAAAGAGACCCAGTACTTC
cdr3_length: 15; j_call: TRBJ2-7; v_call: TRBV11-2; clone_size: .; d_call: TRBD1; cdr3_aa: CASSSPRLHRGEQYF; cdr3_nt: TGTGCCAGCAGCTCCCCTCGACTTCACAGGGGCGAGCAGTACTTC
cdr3_length: 15; j_call: TRBJ2-5; v_call: TRBV13; clone_size: .; d_call: TRBD2; cdr3_aa: CASSLTTSGIETQYF; cdr3_nt: TGTGCCAGCAGCTTAACCACTAGCGGGATAGAGACCCAGTACTTC
cdr3_length: 14; j_call: TRBJ2-7; v_call: TRBV12-1; clone_size: many; d_call: .; cdr3_aa: CASSIPGLVYEQYF; cdr3_nt: TGTGCCAGCAGCATCCCGGGACTAGTTTACGAGCAGTACTTC
cdr3_length: 14; j_call: TRBJ2-5; v_call: TRBV7-2; clone_size: .; d_call: .; cdr3_aa: CASSLGLPGETQYF; cdr3_nt: TGTGCCAGCAGCTTAGGGCTCCCCGGGGAGACCCAGTACTTC
cdr3_length: 15; j_call: TRBJ1-5; v_call: TRBV6-1; clone_size: once; d_call: TRBD1; cdr3_aa: CASSLTGVGGQPQHF; cdr3_nt: TGTGCCAGCAGTTTGACAGGGGTCGGTGGTCAGCCCCAGCATTTT
cdr3_length: 14; j_call: TRBJ1-1; v_call: TRBV2; clone_size: .; d_call: .; cdr3_aa: CASSAARLNTEAFF; cdr3_nt: TGTGCCAGCAGCGCGGCCAGACTGAACACTGAAGCTTTCTTT
cdr3_length: 14; j_call: TRBJ1-1; v_call: TRBV19; clone_size: few; d_call: .; cdr3_aa: CASSMSAGATEAFF; cdr3_nt: TGTGCCAGTAGTATGTCTGCGGGGGCTACTGAAGCTTTCTTT
cdr3_length: 14; j_call: TRBJ2-3; v_call: TRBV5-1; clone_size: .; d_call: TRBD2; cdr3_aa: CASSLAGVADTQYF; cdr3_nt: TGCGCCAGCAGCTTAGCGGGAGTCGCTGATACGCAGTATTTT
cdr3_length: 14; j_call: TRBJ2-7; v_call: TRBV6-1; clone_size: few; d_call: TRBD2; cdr3_aa: CASVSGFSSYEQYF; cdr3_nt: TGTGCCAGCGTTAGCGGGTTCAGCTCCTACGAGCAGTACTTC
cdr3_length: 14; j_call: TRBJ1-2; v_call: TRBV28; clone_size: few; d_call: TRBD1; cdr3_aa: CASSLWTGRYGYTF; cdr3_nt: TGTGCCAGCAGTCTGTGGACAGGGCGCTATGGCTACACCTTC
cdr3_length: 12; j_call: TRBJ2-1; v_call: TRBV5-6; clone_size: .; d_call: TRBD1; cdr3_aa: CASSSGDRGQFF; cdr3_nt: TGTGCCAGCAGCTCAGGGGACAGAGGGCAGTTCTTC
cdr3_length: 17; j_call: TRBJ2-3; v_call: TRBV27; clone_size: .; d_call: TRBD2; cdr3_aa: CASSVQPLAGGTDTQYF; cdr3_nt: TGTGCCAGCAGTGTTCAACCCCTAGCGGGAGGCACAGATACGCAGTATTTT
cdr3_length: 16; j_call: TRBJ2-6; v_call: TRBV7-3; clone_size: .; d_call: .; cdr3_aa: CASSLTQVSGANVLTF; cdr3_nt: TGTGCCAGCAGCTTAACACAGGTCTCTGGGGCCAACGTCCTGACTTTC
cdr3_length: 13; j_call: TRBJ2-3; v_call: TRBV6-5; clone_size: .; d_call: .; cdr3_aa: CASRPPGTDTQYF; cdr3_nt: TGTGCCAGCAGACCCCCCGGGACAGATACGCAGTATTTT
cdr3_length: 14; j_call: TRBJ1-1; v_call: TRBV30; clone_size: .; d_call: TRBD1; cdr3_aa: CASSYQGADTEAFF; cdr3_nt: TGTGCCTCCTCATATCAGGGGGCGGACACTGAAGCTTTCTTT
cdr3_length: 15; j_call: TRBJ2-5; v_call: TRBV5-1; clone_size: .; d_call: .; cdr3_aa: CASSLGSVGGETQYF; cdr3_nt: TGCGCCAGCAGCTTGGGCTCAGTAGGGGGGGAGACCCAGTACTTC
cdr3_length: 14; j_call: TRBJ2-7; v_call: TRBV25-1; clone_size: once; d_call: .; cdr3_aa: CASSRRTVPYEQYF; cdr3_nt: TGTGCCAGCAGTCGTCGGACGGTGCCCTACGAGCAGTACTTC
cdr3_length: 14; j_call: TRBJ1-1; v_call: TRBV7-9; clone_size: .; d_call: TRBD1; cdr3_aa: CASSHGQGGTEAFF; cdr3_nt: TGTGCCAGCAGCCACGGACAGGGCGGCACTGAAGCTTTCTTT
cdr3_length: 14; j_call: TRBJ2-2; v_call: TRBV28; clone_size: .; d_call: .; cdr3_aa: CASRSWEVTGELFF; cdr3_nt: TGTGCCAGCAGAAGTTGGGAGGTCACCGGGGAGCTGTTTTTT
cdr3_length: 17; j_call: TRBJ1-1; v_call: TRBV28; clone_size: .; d_call: TRBD1; cdr3_aa: CASSLGGAGTGGTGAFF; cdr3_nt: TGTGCCAGCAGTTTGGGTGGGGCCGGGACAGGGGGTACCGGAGCTTTCTTT
cdr3_length: 14; j_call: TRBJ2-7; v_call: TRBV23-1; clone_size: .; d_call: .; cdr3_aa: CASSQSNRSYEQYF; cdr3_nt: TGCGCCAGCAGTCAATCGAACAGATCCTACGAGCAGTACTTC
cdr3_length: 15; j_call: TRBJ2-1; v_call: TRBV6-5; clone_size: few; d_call: TRBD2; cdr3_aa: CASSYSIGLATEQFF; cdr3_nt: TGTGCCAGCAGTTACTCGATAGGACTAGCCACTGAGCAGTTCTTC
cdr3_length: 14; j_call: TRBJ1-4; v_call: TRBV18; clone_size: .; d_call: TRBD1; cdr3_aa: CASSAGTGPEKLFF; cdr3_nt: TGTGCCAGCTCAGCAGGGACAGGACCCGAAAAACTGTTTTTT
cdr3_length: 16; j_call: TRBJ1-3; v_call: TRBV15; clone_size: .; d_call: .; cdr3_aa: CATSRDRGVDGNTIYF; cdr3_nt: TGTGCCACCAGCAGAGATCGGGGGGTTGATGGAAACACCATATATTTT
cdr3_length: 10; j_call: TRBJ1-2; v_call: TRBV20-1; clone_size: .; d_call: .; cdr3_aa: CSARPNGYTF; cdr3_nt: TGCAGTGCGCGTCCGAATGGCTACACCTTC
cdr3_length: 15; j_call: TRBJ2-2; v_call: TRBV9; clone_size: .; d_call: .; cdr3_aa: CASSAFSINTGELFF; cdr3_nt: TGTGCCAGCAGCGCCTTTAGTATCAACACCGGGGAGCTGTTTTTT
cdr3_length: 14; j_call: TRBJ2-2; v_call: TRBV11-2; clone_size: .; d_call: .; cdr3_aa: CASSSGRNTGELFF; cdr3_nt: TGTGCCAGCAGCTCAGGGAGGAACACCGGGGAGCTGTTTTTT
cdr3_length: 15; j_call: TRBJ2-5; v_call: TRBV23-1; clone_size: .; d_call: .; cdr3_aa: CASSQSSRAQETQYF; cdr3_nt: TGCGCCAGCAGTCAGTCTTCTAGGGCACAAGAGACCCAGTACTTC
cdr3_length: 12; j_call: TRBJ1-1; v_call: TRBV6-5; clone_size: few; d_call: TRBD1; cdr3_aa: CASSYDRGLTFF; cdr3_nt: TGTGCCAGCAGTTACGACAGGGGTTTGACTTTCTTT
cdr3_length: 18; j_call: TRBJ2-7; v_call: TRBV27; clone_size: .; d_call: .; cdr3_aa: CASSLSNPNRQPSYEQYF; cdr3_nt: TGTGCCAGCAGTTTATCGAACCCTAATCGACAACCCTCCTACGAGCAGTACTTC
cdr3_length: 15; j_call: TRBJ1-1; v_call: TRBV10-3; clone_size: once; d_call: .; cdr3_aa: CATAQRALMNTEAFF; cdr3_nt: TGTGCCACCGCCCAGAGGGCCCTGATGAACACTGAAGCTTTCTTT